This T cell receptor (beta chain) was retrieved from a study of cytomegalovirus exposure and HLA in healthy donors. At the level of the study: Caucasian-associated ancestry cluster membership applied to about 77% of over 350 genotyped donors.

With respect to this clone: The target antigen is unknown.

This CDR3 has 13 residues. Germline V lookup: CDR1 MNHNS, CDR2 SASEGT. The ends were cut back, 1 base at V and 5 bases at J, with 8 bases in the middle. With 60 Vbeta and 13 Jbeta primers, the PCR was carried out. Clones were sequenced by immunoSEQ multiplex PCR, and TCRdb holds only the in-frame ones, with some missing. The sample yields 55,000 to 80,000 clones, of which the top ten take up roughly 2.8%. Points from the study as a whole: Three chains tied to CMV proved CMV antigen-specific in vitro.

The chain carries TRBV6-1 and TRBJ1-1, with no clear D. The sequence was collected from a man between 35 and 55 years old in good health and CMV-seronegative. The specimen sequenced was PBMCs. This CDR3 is CASSEERGTEAFF. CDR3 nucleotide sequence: TGTGCCAGCAGTGAAGAACGGGGTACTGAAGCTTTCTTT.